What follows are 28 T cell receptor beta chains derived from one specimen sequenced in a study of PD-1 blockade in classical Hodgkin lymphoma. Documented time point: newly diagnosed, previously untreated cHL patient sample. Sequencing was performed with immunoSEQ multiplex PCR; in TCRdb, only in-frame clones are kept and a portion is missing. The repertoire holds about 16,000 clones, 84% seen once, with roughly 8.1% in the top ten. The sequencing sample was made of peripheral blood mononuclear cells (PBMCs). The receptors originated from a human donor with classical Hodgkin lymphoma.

V is TRBV6-4 and J is TRBJ2-3; D is possibly TRBD1 (5 bases). The CDR3 length is 15 residues. Germline V gene lookup returns CDR1 MRHNA and CDR2 SNTAGT. The V end was cut by 6 bases, the J end by 0 bases, with 13 bases between. The CDR3 sequence is CASRRDSPSTDTQYF. The CDR3 bases are TGTGCCAGCAGACGAGACAGCCCTAGCACAGATACGCAGTATTTT.

V is TRBV9 and J is TRBJ2-1; D perhaps matches TRBD2 (5 bases). V was clipped by 0 bases and J by 6 bases, with 19 bases between them. The length of the CDR3 is 17 residues. The germline CDR1 and CDR2 sequences are SGDLS and YYNGEE. The CDR3 loop reads CASSVGPNSGDRNEQFF. The CDR3, as DNA: TGTGCCAGCAGCGTAGGTCCAAACAGCGGAGACCGCAATGAGCAGTTCTTC.

In its sample, this clone was seen once. This chain joins TRBV7-2 and TRBJ1-5, with no clear D. Germline V lookup: CDR1 SGHTA, CDR2 FQGNSA. This CDR3 contains 16 residues. V dropped 4 bases and J dropped 0 bases, with 13 bases sitting between them. CDR3 protein: CASSSLRAASNQPQHF. CDR3 in DNA: TGTGCCAGCAGCTCCCTTCGGGCAGCTAGCAATCAGCCCCAGCATTTT.

This clone was detected only a few times. The chain has TRBV19 and TRBJ1-5; D not certain. Germline loops: CDR1 LNHDA, CDR2 SQIVND (reference sequence). Trimming left V 1 base short and J 11 bases short, with 15 bases between. The length of the CDR3 is 14 residues. The CDR3 is CASSIVPPTPSQHF. CDR3 DNA sequence: TGTGCCAGTAGTATAGTGCCCCCGACCCCTTCCCAGCATTTT.

The rearrangement links TRBV2 to TRBJ2-3; no reliable D call. V was cut by 7 bases and J by 6 bases, with 17 bases left in between. The CDR3 is 14 residues long. CDR1 SNHLY and CDR2 FYNNEI come from the germline V gene. The CDR3 coding sequence is TGTGCCAGCACCCCCTCGGGTAGATCGGATACGCAGTATTTT. It specifies CASTPSGRSDTQYF.

The chain couples TRBV19 to TRBJ1-3, with TRBD1 matching over 7 bases. CDR3 length: 15 amino acids. Trimming took 10 bases from V and 2 from J; bases not matched to a gene: 11. Germline CDR1 LNHDA, CDR2 SQIVND (reference sequence). CDR3 nucleotides: TGTGCCACCGGTAGTTACGGACAGGCTGGAAACACCATATATTTT. This encodes CATGSYGQAGNTIYF.

The chain carries TRBV19 and TRBJ1-1; maybe TRBD1 (5 bases). V lost 7 bases and J 11 bases, leaving 20 bases between the germline ends. Germline CDR1 is LNHDA and CDR2 is SQIVND (reference sequence). CDR3 length: 13 residues. DNA for the CDR3: TGTGCCAGTAATAACCGGGACCCCCGACAGGCTTTCTTT. The encoded protein is CASNNRDPRQAFF.

V usage is TRBV5-6 and J usage is TRBJ2-7; D is ambiguous. V dropped 3 bases and J dropped 0 bases, with 10 bases sitting between them. Per the germline V gene, CDR1 is SGHDT and CDR2 is YYEEEE. The CDR3 loop spans 14 amino acids. As DNA, the CDR3 is TGTGCCAGCAGCTCCTTACAGTCCTCCTACGAGCAGTACTTC. Residues: CASSSLQSSYEQYF.

J is TRBJ1-4 and V is TRBV5-4, with 9 bases that match TRBD1. Germline trimming cut 3 bases from V and 8 bases from J; bases unmatched to any gene: 2. The CDR3 has 13 residues. The germline V gene has CDR1 SGHNT and CDR2 YYREEE (reference sequence). Written as DNA, the CDR3 is TGTGCCAGCAGCTGGACAGGGGAAGAAAAACTGTTTTTT. It encodes CASSWTGEEKLFF.

The chain has TRBV29-1 and TRBJ2-3, with TRBD2 as a possible D gene (6 bases). CDR1 is SQVTM and CDR2 is ANQGSEA in the germline V gene. The ends were cut back, 5 bases at V and 1 base at J, with 13 bases in the middle. The CDR3 spans 14 residues. The CDR3 bases are TGCAGCGTTCGGGGAGGTCTGGGCACAGATACGCAGTATTTT. Translation: CSVRGGLGTDTQYF.

V usage is TRBV19 and J usage is TRBJ2-2; a weak D match, TRBD2 (6 bases). The CDR3 has 17 amino acids. Deletions cut 1 base from V and 6 bases from J, with 18 bases between. Germline V CDR1 and CDR2: LNHDA, SQIVND (reference sequence). CDR3 loop: CASSIANGRKGSGELFF. CDR3 coding DNA: TGTGCCAGTAGTATAGCGAACGGGAGAAAAGGGTCCGGGGAGCTGTTTTTT.

The chain combines TRBV4-1 with TRBJ1-2; 8 positions match TRBD1. CDR3 length: 14 residues. J lost 7 bases, V lost 4 bases, and 8 bases had no gene match. Per germline, CDR1 MGHRA and CDR2 YSYEKL. The CDR3 here is CASSPAGGWVGYTF. The CDR3 DNA sequence: TGCGCCAGCAGCCCCGCAGGGGGCTGGGTTGGCTACACCTTC.

This sequence joins TRBV6-5 and TRBJ2-7; 10 bases line up with TRBD2. The CDR3 has 16 amino acids. Germline values: CDR1 MNHEY, CDR2 SVGAGI. V lost 2 bases, J lost 6 bases, and 10 bases stayed unmatched. The CDR3 spells CASSYARSASGGEQYF. The CDR3 DNA sequence: TGTGCCAGCAGTTACGCCCGCTCGGCTAGCGGGGGCGAGCAGTACTTC.

The chain is built from TRBV9 and TRBJ2-1, with a possible D match to TRBD2 (5 bases). CDR3 length: 14 amino acids. V was cut by 3 bases and J by 1 base, with 8 bases left in between. Germline V CDR1 and CDR2: SGDLS, YYNGEE. The CDR3 sequence: CASSASGSYNEQFF. CDR3 DNA sequence: TGTGCCAGCAGCGCCAGCGGATCCTACAATGAGCAGTTCTTC.

CDR3 nucleotide sequence: TGTGCCAGCAGCATATCAGAGACCCCTTCTGGCTACACCTTC. Protein: CASSISETPSGYTF. The V call is TRBV7-2, the J call TRBJ1-2; D is unresolved. With 5 bases removed from V and 7 bases from J, the gap between germline ends came to 17 bases. Germline CDR1 is SGHTA and CDR2 is FQGNSA. The CDR3 spans 14 residues.

This chain uses TRBV5-4 with TRBJ2-3; 9 bases are a match to TRBD1. Losses at the gene ends were 5 bases for V and 4 bases for J; bases not matched to a gene: 5. The CDR3 covers 14 residues. CDR1 SGHNT and CDR2 YYREEE come from the germline V gene (reference sequence). Here the CDR3 reads CASRNTGGPDTQYF. CDR3 nucleotide sequence: TGTGCCAGCAGGAACACAGGGGGCCCAGATACGCAGTATTTT.

V gene TRBV11-2 combines with J gene TRBJ2-7; TRBD2 might be the D (6 bases). The V gene lost 1 base and the J gene lost 2 bases, with 18 bases spanning the gap. The CDR3 contains 17 residues. Germline-derived CDR1 and CDR2 are SGHAT and FQNNGV. The CDR3 protein is CASSLVGSGVWPYEQYF. The CDR3 DNA follows: TGTGCCAGCAGCTTAGTTGGTTCGGGGGTTTGGCCCTACGAGCAGTACTTC.

This rearrangement joins TRBV21-1 to TRBJ2-3; the D call in the table, TRBD2, was not verified against the DNA. TRBV21-1 is a pseudogene segment. The CDR3 extends over 16 amino acids. Here the CDR3 DNA reads TGTGCCAGCATCCAAGACCCTATGCACGAGGTAGATACGCAGTATTTT. Amino acid sequence: CASIQDPMHEVDTQYF.

The V call is TRBV19, the J call TRBJ2-7; no reliable D call. This CDR3 contains 12 residues. The germline CDR1 and CDR2 sequences are LNHDA and SQIVND (reference sequence). V dropped 6 bases and J dropped 0 bases, with 6 bases sitting between them. This CDR3 is CASSSSSYEQYF. The CDR3 DNA sequence: TGTGCCAGTAGCAGCAGCTCCTACGAGCAGTACTTC.

V is TRBV19 and J is TRBJ2-2, with D possibly matching TRBD2 (6 bases). The V end was cut by 0 bases, the J end by 7 bases, with 18 bases between. From germline, CDR1 is LNHDA and CDR2 SQIVND (reference sequence). The CDR3 loop spans 17 amino acids. The CDR3 region has the DNA TGTGCCAGTAGTATAGACTACGGGAGCGACCTCAACGGGGAGCTGTTTTTT. It yields the protein CASSIDYGSDLNGELFF.

V and J are TRBV9 and TRBJ2-2; a possible D gene is TRBD2 (6 bases). The CDR3 sequence is 16 residues long. Germline CDR1 SGDLS, CDR2 YYNGEE. V was shortened by 6 bases and J by 5 bases, with 20 bases between the two germline ends. This CDR3 is CASTPGWGSGTGELFF. The CDR3 DNA reads TGTGCCAGCACCCCCGGGTGGGGTAGCGGAACCGGGGAGCTGTTTTTT.

The chain couples TRBV5-5 to TRBJ1-5; 7 bases map to TRBD1. The CDR3 extends over 13 amino acids. V dropped 1 base and J dropped 11; count of bases not matched to a gene: 6. CDR1 is SGHKS and CDR2 is YYEKEE in the germline V gene (reference sequence). CDR3 residues: CASSLTGEVAQHF. The CDR3 region has the DNA TGTGCCAGCAGCTTGACAGGGGAAGTGGCCCAGCATTTT.

This chain joins TRBV6-5 and TRBJ2-5; TRBD1 is a possible D gene (5 bases). V was clipped by 4 bases and J by 6 bases, with 15 bases between them. CDR1 is MNHEY, CDR2 SVGAGI, per germline. The CDR3 is made up of 14 amino acids. This CDR3 reads CASSSGRAAKTQYF. In DNA form, the CDR3 reads TGTGCCAGCAGTTCCGGCAGGGCAGCTAAGACCCAGTACTTC.

V usage is TRBV7-9 and J usage is TRBJ2-2; 7 bases align to TRBD1. Germline-derived CDR1 and CDR2 are SEHNR and FQNEAQ (reference sequence). V shed 8 bases, J shed 7 bases, and the junction held 10 bases outside the gene matches. The CDR3 loop spans 14 amino acids. CDR3 nucleotides: TGTGCCAGCTCCGACAGGGCTATGGTCGGGGAGCTGTTTTTT. It translates to CASSDRAMVGELFF.

This sequence joins TRBV6-1 and TRBJ2-5; 9 nucleotides match TRBD2. Looked up from germline, CDR1 is MNHNS and CDR2 is SASEGT. The CDR3 is made up of 13 amino acids. Trimming took 4 bases from V and 5 from J; bases not matched to a gene: 2. CDR3 coding DNA: TGTGCCAGCAGTGGGACTAGCGTCGAGACCCAGTACTTC. Encoded protein: CASSGTSVETQYF.

The rearrangement joins TRBV2 to TRBJ1-5; 8 bases are shared with TRBD1. This CDR3 has 16 amino acids. The V gene's germline CDR1 is SNHLY and CDR2 FYNNEI. J was trimmed by 4 bases and V by 3 bases; bases with no gene match: 8. CDR3 sequence (DNA): TGTGCCAGCAGTGAGGTCACAGGGGGTTTTAATCAGCCCCAGCATTTT. This encodes CASSEVTGGFNQPQHF.

V is TRBV28 and J is TRBJ2-2; no definite D call. Between the trimmed V and J ends, which lost 5 bases and 6 bases, there was a span of 4 bases. Germline lookup yields CDR1 MDHEN and CDR2 SYDVKM. The CDR3 has 11 residues. The CDR3 DNA sequence: TGTGCCAGCAGTCTTGCCGGGGAGCTGTTTTTT. It specifies CASSLAGELFF.

This rearrangement joins TRBV9 to TRBJ2-7; the D is unclear. The germline CDR1 and CDR2 sequences are SGDLS and YYNGEE. CDR3 length equals 14 residues. The V end lost 0 bases, the J end lost 5 bases, and 12 bases lay between the germline ends. This chain's CDR3 is CASSVGSVRDEQYF. The CDR3 coding sequence is TGTGCCAGCAGCGTAGGATCGGTCCGTGACGAGCAGTACTTC.